Reported below is one TCR beta chain. This receptor's antigen is unknown. Base qualities are not provided; no much larger clone lies one nucleotide away. This sample was included in a study of blood T cell repertoires in COVID-19 (dated by TCRdb to the early 2020s). For the wider study: Collaborator samples came from the United States, Italy and Spain and covered acute and convalescent phases of COVID-19. The material from the prospective study consisted of cDNA or gDNA derived from T cells, B-cell-depleted T cells, or PBMCs. The dataset comprised deeply sampled blood TCRbeta repertoires from subjects exposed to, actively infected with, or recovered from COVID-19. The repertoires were made available in a free public database intended to serve as a resource for research on the immune response to SARS-CoV-2. Samples were obtained from the ongoing ImmuneRACE study (first 160 participants) and from about 1,300 subjects provided by 6 global collaborators. The sample metadata nearly always contained a de-identified subject ID, COVID-19 status, age in years and sex. Where available, HLA class I and class II types were taken from metadata supplied by the sample provider and were not determined by assay-based typing.

Germline trimming amounts to 4 bases on V and 0 bases on J, with 5 as the count of junction bases outside the gene matches. Per the germline V gene, SGHTA is the CDR1 and FQGNSA is the CDR2. From the cysteine up to the phenylalanine, the CDR3 has a length of 16 residues. The read is trimmed to its CDR3 DNA, 48 bases read in frame from base 1. Results and caveats for the whole study, not just this receptor: The amount of clinical and demographic metadata varied by source and participant and was provided uncurated.

TCRbeta CDR3 regions were amplified from genomic DNA using the immunoSEQ Assay, a bias-controlled multiplex PCR. In the source study's methods: The number of nucleated cells in each sample was estimated from the amplification of reference gene primers within the assay. To quantify the absolute abundance of each unique TCRbeta CDR3 rearrangement, sequence reads were collapsed and filtered. For each sample, productive Simpson clonality was calculated as the square root of Simpson's diversity index over productive rearrangements. TCRdb limited this immuneACCESS table to in-frame rearrangements with V and J called. A share of clones is missing; checked studies link under half to unresolved V genes, and the rest is unexplained. That table furnishes V, J and clone size, whereas the DNA furnished D and trimming. The sample table contains around 81,000 clones; only one count was recorded for approximately 86% of them. The ten largest clones take up around 3.7% of the sample.

Whole blood was collected in K2EDTA tubes by collaborating institutions according to the institutions' own protocols. Collaborator samples were shipped for TCRbeta analysis as frozen whole blood, isolated PBMCs, or DNA extracted from either sample type. Sample: peripheral blood. The rearrangement combines TRBV7-2 with TRBJ2-7; 11 of the junction bases match TRBD2. The sequence was obtained from a man aged 50 to 60 with acute or convalescent COVID-19. The CDR3 reads CASSSTSGGLSYEQYF. The bases are TGTGCCAGCAGCTCCACTAGCGGGGGCCTCTCCTACGAGCAGTACTTC.